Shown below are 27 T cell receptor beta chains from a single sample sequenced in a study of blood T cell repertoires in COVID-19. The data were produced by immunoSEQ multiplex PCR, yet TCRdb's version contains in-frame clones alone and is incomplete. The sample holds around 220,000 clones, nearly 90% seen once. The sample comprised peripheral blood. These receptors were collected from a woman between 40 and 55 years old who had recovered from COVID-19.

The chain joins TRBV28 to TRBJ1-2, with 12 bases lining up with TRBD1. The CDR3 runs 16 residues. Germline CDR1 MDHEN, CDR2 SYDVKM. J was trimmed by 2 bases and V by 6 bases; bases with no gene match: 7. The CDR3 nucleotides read TGTGCCAGCAGCCTAACGGGACAGGGGGCCAACTATGGCTACACCTTC. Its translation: CASSLTGQGANYGYTF.

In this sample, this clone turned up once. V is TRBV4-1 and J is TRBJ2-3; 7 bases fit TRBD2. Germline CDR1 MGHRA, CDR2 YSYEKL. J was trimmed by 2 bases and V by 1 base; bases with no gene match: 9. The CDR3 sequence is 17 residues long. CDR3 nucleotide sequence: TGCGCCAGCAGCCAAGGTCCTGGGGCGGGGGTCACAGATACGCAGTATTTT. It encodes CASSQGPGAGVTDTQYF.

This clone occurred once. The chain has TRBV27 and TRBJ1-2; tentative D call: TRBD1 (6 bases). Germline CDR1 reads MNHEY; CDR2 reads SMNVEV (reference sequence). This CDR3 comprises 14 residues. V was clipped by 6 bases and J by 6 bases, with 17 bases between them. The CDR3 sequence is CASRGSGRGDGYTF. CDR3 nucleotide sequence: TGTGCCAGCAGGGGATCGGGCAGGGGCGATGGCTACACCTTC.

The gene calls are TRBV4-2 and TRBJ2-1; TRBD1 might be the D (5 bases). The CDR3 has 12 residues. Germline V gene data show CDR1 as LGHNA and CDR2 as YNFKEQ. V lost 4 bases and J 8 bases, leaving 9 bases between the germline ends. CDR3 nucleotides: TGTGCCAGCAGCCTCAGGGTCGATGAGCAGTTCTTC. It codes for CASSLRVDEQFF.

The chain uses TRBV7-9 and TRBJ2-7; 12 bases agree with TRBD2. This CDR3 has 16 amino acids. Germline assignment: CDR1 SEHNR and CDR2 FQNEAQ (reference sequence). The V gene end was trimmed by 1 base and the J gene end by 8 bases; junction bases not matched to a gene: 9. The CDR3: CASSLERLAGAEKQYF. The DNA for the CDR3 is TGTGCCAGCAGCTTAGAAAGACTAGCGGGAGCCGAGAAGCAGTACTTC. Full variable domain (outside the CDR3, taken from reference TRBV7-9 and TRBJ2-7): DTGVSQNPRHKITKRGQNVTFRCDPISEHNRLYWYRQTLGQGPEFLTYFQNEAQLEKSRLLSDRFSAERPKGSFSTLEIQRTEQGDSAMYLCASSLERLAGAEKQYFGPGTRLTVT.

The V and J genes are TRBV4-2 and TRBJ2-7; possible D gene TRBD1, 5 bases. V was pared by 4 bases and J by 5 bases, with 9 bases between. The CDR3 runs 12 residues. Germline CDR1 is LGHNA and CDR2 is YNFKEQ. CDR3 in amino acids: CASSRQTDEQYF. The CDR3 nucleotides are TGTGCCAGCAGCCGGCAGACAGACGAGCAGTACTTC.

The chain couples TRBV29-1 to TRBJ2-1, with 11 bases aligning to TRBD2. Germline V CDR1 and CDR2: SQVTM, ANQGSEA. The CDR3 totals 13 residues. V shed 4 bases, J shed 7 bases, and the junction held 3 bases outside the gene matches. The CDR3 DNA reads TGCAGCGTTGTTCGGACTAGCGGGAATGAGCAGTTCTTC. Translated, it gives CSVVRTSGNEQFF.

The CDR3 DNA reads as TGTGCCAGCTCACCGGATACCACGGGGGGAGGATCAAACTATGGCTACACCTTC. It codes for CASSPDTTGGGSNYGYTF. V and J are TRBV18 and TRBJ1-2, with D maybe TRBD1 (5 bases). There are 18 residues in the CDR3. Looked up from germline, CDR1 is KGHSH and CDR2 is LQKENI. Trimming removed 3 bases at V and 2 bases at J, with 22 bases between.

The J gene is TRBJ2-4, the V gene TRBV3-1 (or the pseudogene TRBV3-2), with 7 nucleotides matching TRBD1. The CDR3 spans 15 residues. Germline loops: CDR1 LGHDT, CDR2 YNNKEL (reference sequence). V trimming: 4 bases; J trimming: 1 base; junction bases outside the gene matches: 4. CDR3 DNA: TGTGCCAGCAGCCCGGGACAGATGGCCAAAAACATTCAGTACTTC. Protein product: CASSPGQMAKNIQYF.

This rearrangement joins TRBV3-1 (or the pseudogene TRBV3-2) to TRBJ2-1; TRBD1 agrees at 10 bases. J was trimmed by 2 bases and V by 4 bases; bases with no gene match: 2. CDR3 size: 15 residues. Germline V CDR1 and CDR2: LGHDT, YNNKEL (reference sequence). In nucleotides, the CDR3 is TGTGCCAGCAGCCGACAGGGGGCTACCTACAATGAGCAGTTCTTC. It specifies CASSRQGATYNEQFF.

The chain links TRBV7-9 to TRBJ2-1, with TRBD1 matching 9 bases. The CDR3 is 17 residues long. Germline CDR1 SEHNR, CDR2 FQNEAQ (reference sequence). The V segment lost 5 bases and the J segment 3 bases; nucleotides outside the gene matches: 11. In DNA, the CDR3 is TGTGCCAGCAGCCGACGGAAACAGGGGGCGGTCTACAATGAGCAGTTCTTC. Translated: CASSRRKQGAVYNEQFF. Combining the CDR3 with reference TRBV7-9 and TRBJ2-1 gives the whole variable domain DTGVSQNPRHKITKRGQNVTFRCDPISEHNRLYWYRQTLGQGPEFLTYFQNEAQLEKSRLLSDRFSAERPKGSFSTLEIQRTEQGDSAMYLCASSRRKQGAVYNEQFFGPGTRLTVL.

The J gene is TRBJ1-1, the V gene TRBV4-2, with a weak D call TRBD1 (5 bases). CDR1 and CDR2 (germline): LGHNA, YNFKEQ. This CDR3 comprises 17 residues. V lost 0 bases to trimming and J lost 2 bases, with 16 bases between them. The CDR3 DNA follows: TGTGCCAGCAGCCAAGATAGAGGAGGGACTTCCAACACTGAAGCTTTCTTT. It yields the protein CASSQDRGGTSNTEAFF.

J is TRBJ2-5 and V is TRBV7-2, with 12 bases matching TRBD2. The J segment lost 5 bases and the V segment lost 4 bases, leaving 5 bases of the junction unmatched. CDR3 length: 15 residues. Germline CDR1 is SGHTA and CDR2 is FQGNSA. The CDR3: CASSSSGGARETQYF. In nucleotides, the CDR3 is TGTGCCAGCAGCTCTAGCGGGGGGGCCCGTGAGACCCAGTACTTC. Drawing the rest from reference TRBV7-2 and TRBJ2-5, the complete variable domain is GAGVSQSPSNKVTEKGKDVELRCDPISGHTALYWYRQSLGQGLEFLIYFQGNSAPDKSGLPSDRFSAERTGGSVSTLTIQRTQQEDSAVYLCASSSSGGARETQYFGPGTRLLVL.

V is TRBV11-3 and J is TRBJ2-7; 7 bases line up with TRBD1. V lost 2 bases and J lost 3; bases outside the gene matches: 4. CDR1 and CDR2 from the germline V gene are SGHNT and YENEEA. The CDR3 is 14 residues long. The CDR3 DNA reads TGTGCCAGCAGCTTAAGACAGGGTCTCTACGAGCAGTACTTC. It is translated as CASSLRQGLYEQYF. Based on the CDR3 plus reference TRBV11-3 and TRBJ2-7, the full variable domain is EAGVVQSPRYKIIEKKQPVAFWCNPISGHNTLYWYLQNLGQGPELLIRYENEEAVDDSQLPKDRFSAERLKGVDSTLKIQPAELGDSAVYLCASSLRQGLYEQYFGPGTRLTVT.

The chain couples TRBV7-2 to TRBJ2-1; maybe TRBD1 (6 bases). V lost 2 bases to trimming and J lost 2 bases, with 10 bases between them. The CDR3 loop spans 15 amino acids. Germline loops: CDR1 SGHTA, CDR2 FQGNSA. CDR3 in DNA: TGTGCCAGCAGCTTAAGACAGGATACCTACAATGAGCAGTTCTTC. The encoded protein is CASSLRQDTYNEQFF.

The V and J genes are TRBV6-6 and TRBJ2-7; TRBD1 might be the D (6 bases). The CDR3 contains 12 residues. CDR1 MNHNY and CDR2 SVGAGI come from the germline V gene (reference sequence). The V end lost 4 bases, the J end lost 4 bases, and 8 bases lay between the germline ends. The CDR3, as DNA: TGTGCCAGCAGTTCACAGGGTTACGAGCAGTACTTC. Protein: CASSSQGYEQYF.

CDR3 bases: TGCGCCAGCAGCCTAAGACAGGCCAACACCGGGGAGCTGTTTTTT. It specifies CASSLRQANTGELFF. This chain joins TRBV5-1 and TRBJ2-2; possible D gene TRBD1, 6 bases. Trimming stripped 4 bases from V and 2 bases from J, with 12 bases between. Germline lookup yields CDR1 SGHRS and CDR2 YFSETQ. This CDR3 is 15 amino acids long. Based on the CDR3 plus reference TRBV5-1 and TRBJ2-2, the full variable domain is KAGVTQTPRYLIKTRGQQVTLSCSPISGHRSVSWYQQTPGQGLQFLFEYFSETQRNKGNFPGRFSGRQFSNSRSEMNVSTLELGDSALYLCASSLRQANTGELFFGEGSRLTVL.

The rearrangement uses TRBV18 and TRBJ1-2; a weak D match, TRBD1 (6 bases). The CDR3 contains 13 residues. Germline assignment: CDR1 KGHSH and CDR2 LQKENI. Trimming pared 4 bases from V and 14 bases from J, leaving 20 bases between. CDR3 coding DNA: TGTGCCAGCTCACGTAACGATAGGGACAAGGGGACCTTC. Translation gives CASSRNDRDKGTF.

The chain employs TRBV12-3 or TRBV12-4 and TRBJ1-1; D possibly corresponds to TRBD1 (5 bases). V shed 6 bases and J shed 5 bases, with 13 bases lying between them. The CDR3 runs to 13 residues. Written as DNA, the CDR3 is TGTGCCAGCAGATCGGACCCAGGGACTGAAGCTTTCTTT. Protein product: CASRSDPGTEAFF.

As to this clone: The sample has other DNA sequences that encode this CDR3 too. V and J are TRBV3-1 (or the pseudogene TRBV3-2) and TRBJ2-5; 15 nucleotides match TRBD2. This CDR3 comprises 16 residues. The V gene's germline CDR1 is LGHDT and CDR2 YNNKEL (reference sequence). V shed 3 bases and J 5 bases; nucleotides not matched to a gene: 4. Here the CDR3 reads CASSQGLAGGEETQYF. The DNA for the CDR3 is TGTGCCAGCAGCCAGGGACTAGCGGGGGGAGAGGAGACCCAGTACTTC.

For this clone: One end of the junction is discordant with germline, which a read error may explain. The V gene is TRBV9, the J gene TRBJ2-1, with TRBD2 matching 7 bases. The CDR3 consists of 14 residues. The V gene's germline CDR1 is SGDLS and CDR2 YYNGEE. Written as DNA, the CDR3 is TGTGCCGGCAGCCCCCGACTAGCCGGCAATGAGCAGTTCTTC. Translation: CAGSPRLAGNEQFF.

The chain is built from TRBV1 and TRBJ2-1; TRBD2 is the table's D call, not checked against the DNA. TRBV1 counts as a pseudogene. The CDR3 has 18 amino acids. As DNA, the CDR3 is TGCACCAGCAGCCAAGATAGGGCGGAGCGGGAGGCCTACAATGAGCAGTTCTTC. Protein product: CTSSQDRAEREAYNEQFF.

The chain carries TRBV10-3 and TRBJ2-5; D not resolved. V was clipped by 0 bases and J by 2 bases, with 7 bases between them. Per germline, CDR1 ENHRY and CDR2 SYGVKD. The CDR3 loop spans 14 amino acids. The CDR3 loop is CAISESAVQETQYF. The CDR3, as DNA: TGTGCCATCAGTGAGTCCGCAGTTCAAGAGACCCAGTACTTC.

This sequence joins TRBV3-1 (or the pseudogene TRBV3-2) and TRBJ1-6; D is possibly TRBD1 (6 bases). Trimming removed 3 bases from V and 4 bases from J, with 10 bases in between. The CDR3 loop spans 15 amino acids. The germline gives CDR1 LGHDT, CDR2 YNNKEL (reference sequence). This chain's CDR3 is CASSHRDRYNSPLHF. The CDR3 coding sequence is TGTGCCAGCAGCCACAGAGACAGGTATAATTCACCCCTCCACTTT.

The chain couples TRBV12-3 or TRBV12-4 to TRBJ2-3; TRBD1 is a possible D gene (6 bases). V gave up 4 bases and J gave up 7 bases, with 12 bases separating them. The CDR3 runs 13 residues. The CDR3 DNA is TGTGCCAGCAGTTCGGGGACAACCAATACGCAGTATTTT. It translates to CASSSGTTNTQYF.

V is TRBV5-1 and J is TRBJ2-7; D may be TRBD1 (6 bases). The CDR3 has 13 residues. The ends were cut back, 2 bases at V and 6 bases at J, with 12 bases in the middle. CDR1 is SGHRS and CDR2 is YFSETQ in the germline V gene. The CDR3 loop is CASSFMRGFEQYF. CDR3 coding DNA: TGCGCCAGCAGCTTCATGAGGGGGTTCGAGCAGTACTTC.

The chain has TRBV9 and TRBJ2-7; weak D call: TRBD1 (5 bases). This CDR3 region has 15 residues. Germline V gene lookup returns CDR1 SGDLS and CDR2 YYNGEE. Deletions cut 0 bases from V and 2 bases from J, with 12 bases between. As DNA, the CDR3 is TGTGCCAGCAGCGTAGGGGTAGGGGCGGCCTACGAGCAGTACTTC. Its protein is CASSVGVGAAYEQYF.